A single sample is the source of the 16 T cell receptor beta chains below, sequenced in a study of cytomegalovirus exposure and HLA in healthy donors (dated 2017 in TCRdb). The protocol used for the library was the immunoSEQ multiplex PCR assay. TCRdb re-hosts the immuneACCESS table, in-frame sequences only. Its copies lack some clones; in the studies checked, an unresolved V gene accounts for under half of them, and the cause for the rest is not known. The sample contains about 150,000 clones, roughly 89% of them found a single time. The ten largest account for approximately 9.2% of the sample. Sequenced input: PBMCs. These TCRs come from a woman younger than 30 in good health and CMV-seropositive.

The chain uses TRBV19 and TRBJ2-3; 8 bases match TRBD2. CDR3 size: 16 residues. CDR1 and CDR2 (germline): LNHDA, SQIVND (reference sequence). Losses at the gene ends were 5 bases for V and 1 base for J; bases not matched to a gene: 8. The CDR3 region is CASSPRGSGGTDTQYF. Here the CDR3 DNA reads TGTGCCAGTAGTCCCCGGGGTAGCGGGGGCACAGATACGCAGTATTTT.

In DNA, the CDR3 is TGTGCCAGCAGCTTCGTCAACAGGAACACCGGGGAGCTGTTTTTT. Encoded protein: CASSFVNRNTGELFF. The V gene is TRBV6-1, the J gene TRBJ2-2; no clear D. Trimming stripped 6 bases from V and 1 base from J, with 12 bases between. Per germline, CDR1 MNHNS and CDR2 SASEGT. This CDR3 region has 15 residues.

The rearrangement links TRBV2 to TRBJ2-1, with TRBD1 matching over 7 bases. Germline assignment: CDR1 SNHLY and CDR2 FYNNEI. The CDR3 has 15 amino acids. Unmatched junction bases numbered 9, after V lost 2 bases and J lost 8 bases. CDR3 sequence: CASSEIGQVDHEQFF. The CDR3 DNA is TGTGCCAGCAGTGAAATTGGACAGGTAGATCATGAGCAGTTCTTC.

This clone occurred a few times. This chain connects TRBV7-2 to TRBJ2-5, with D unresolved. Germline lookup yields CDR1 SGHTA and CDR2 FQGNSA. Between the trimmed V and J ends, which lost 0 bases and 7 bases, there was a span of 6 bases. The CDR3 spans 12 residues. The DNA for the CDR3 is TGTGCCAGCAGCTTAGCAACGGGGACCCAGTACTTC. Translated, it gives CASSLATGTQYF.

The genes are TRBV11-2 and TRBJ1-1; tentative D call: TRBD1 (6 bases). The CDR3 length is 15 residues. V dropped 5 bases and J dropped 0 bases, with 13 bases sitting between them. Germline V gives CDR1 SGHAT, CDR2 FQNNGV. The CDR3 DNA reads TGTGCCAGCAGCATATTACAGGGATTGAACACTGAAGCTTTCTTT. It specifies CASSILQGLNTEAFF. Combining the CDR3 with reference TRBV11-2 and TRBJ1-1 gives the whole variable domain EAGVAQSPRYKIIEKRQSVAFWCNPISGHATLYWYQQILGQGPKLLIQFQNNGVVDDSQLPKDRFSAERLKGVDSTLKIQPAKLEDSAVYLCASSILQGLNTEAFFGQGTRLTVV.

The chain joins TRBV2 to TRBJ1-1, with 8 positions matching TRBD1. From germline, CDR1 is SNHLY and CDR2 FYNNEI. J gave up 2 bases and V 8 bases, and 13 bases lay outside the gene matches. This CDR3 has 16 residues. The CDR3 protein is CASLGKTGVSNTEAFF. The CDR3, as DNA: TGTGCCAGCCTGGGCAAGACAGGGGTCTCAAACACTGAAGCTTTCTTT.

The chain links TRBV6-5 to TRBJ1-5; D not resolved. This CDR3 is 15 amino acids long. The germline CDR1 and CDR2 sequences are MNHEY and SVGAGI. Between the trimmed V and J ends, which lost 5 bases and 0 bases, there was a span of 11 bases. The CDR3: CASSPGLSSNQPQHF. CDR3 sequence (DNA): TGTGCCAGCAGTCCCGGACTGAGTAGCAATCAGCCCCAGCATTTT.

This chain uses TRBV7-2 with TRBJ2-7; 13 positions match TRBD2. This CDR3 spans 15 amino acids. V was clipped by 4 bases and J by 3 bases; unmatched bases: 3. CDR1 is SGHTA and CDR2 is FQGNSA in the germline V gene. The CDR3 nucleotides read TGTGCCAGCAGCTATACTAGCGGGGGGGGCTACGAGCAGTACTTC. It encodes CASSYTSGGGYEQYF. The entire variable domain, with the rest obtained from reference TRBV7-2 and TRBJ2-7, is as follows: GAGVSQSPSNKVTEKGKDVELRCDPISGHTALYWYRQSLGQGLEFLIYFQGNSAPDKSGLPSDRFSAERTGGSVSTLTIQRTQQEDSAVYLCASSYTSGGGYEQYFGPGTRLTVT.

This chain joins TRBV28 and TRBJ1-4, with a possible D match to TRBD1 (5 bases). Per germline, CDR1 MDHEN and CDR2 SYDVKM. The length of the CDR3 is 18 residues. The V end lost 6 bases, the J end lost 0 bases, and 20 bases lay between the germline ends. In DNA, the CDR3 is TGTGCCAGCAGCCCAGACAGTCCCTCCGGCCCAACTAATGAAAAACTGTTTTTT. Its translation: CASSPDSPSGPTNEKLFF.

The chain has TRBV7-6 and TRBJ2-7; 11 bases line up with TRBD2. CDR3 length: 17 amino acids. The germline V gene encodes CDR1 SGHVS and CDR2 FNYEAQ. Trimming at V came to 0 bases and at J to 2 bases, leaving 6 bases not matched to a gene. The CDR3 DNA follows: TGTGCCAGCAGCTTAGCAACTAGCGGGGGACATACCTACGAGCAGTACTTC. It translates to CASSLATSGGHTYEQYF.

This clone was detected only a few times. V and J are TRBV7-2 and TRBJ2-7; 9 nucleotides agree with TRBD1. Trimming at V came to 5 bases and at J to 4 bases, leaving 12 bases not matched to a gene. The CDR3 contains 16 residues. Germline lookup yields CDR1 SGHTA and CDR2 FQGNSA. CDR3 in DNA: TGTGCCAGCAGCCCGGAGGTCGGGACAGGGACGTACGAGCAGTACTTC. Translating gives CASSPEVGTGTYEQYF.

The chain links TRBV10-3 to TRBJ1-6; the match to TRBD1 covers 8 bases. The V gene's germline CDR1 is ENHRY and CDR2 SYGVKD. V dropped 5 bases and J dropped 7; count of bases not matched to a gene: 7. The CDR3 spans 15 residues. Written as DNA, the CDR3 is TGTGCCATCAGTCCCTCCGGGACAGGCAATTCACCCCTCCACTTT. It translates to CAISPSGTGNSPLHF.

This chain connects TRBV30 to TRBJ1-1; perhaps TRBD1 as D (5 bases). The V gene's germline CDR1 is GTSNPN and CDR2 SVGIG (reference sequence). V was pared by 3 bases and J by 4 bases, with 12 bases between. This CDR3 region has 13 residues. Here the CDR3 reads CAWRPGQRTEAFF. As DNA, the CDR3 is TGTGCCTGGAGACCCGGACAACGCACTGAAGCTTTCTTT.

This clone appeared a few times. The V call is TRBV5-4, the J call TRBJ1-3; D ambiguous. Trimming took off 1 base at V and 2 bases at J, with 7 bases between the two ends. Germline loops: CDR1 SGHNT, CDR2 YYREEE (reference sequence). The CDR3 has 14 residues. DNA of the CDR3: TGTGCCAGCAGCTTGTGGGCAGCTGGAAACACCATATATTTT. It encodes CASSLWAAGNTIYF.

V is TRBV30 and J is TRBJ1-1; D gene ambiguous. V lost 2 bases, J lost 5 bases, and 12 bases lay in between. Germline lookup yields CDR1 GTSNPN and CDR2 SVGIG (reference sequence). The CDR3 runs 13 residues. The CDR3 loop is CAWSRTSGTEAFF. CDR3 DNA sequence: TGTGCCTGGAGTCGGACCAGCGGGACTGAAGCTTTCTTT.

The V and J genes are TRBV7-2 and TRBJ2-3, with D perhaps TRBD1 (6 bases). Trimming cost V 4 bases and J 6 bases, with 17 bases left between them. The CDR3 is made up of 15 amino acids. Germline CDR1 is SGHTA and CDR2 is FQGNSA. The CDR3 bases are TGTGCCAGCAGCTCCCAACAGGGTCTAGTGGATACGCAGTATTTT. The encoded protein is CASSSQQGLVDTQYF.